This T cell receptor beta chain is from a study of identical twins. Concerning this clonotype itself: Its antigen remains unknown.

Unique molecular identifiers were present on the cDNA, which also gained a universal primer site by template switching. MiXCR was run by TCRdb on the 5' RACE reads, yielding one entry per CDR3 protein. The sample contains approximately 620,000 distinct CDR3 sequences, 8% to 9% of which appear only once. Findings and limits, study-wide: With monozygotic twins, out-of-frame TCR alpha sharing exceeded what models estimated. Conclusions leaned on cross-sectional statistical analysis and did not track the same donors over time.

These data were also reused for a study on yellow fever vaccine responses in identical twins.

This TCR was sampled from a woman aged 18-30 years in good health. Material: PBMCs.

The CDR3 nucleotides are TGTGCCAGCAGCCCGGGGGAAAGAAACACTGAAGCTTTCTTT. It specifies CASSPGERNTEAFF. This sequence joins TRBV7-8 and TRBJ1-1, with D possibly matching TRBD1 (5 bases). This CDR3 has 14 residues. From germline, CDR1 is SGHVS and CDR2 FQNEAQ. Trimming shortened V by 5 bases and J by 2 bases, and 12 bases separated the two germline ends.